This TCR beta chain was identified in a study of cytomegalovirus exposure and HLA in healthy donors. Study-level findings and limits: Researchers reportedly found TCR beta sequences accurately predicted most subjects' HLA-A and HLA-B alleles. The study recorded around 160 TCR beta chains that were cytomegalovirus-associated.

V was shortened by 4 bases and J by 9 bases, with 22 bases between the two germline ends. Germline values: CDR1 SNHLY, CDR2 FYNNEI. The CDR3 extends over 16 amino acids. As regards this clone: Its antigen is not known.

The PCR was carried out with 60 Vbeta primers and 13 Jbeta primers. Clones were read by immunoSEQ multiplex PCR, and TCRdb kept only the in-frame ones, dropping some. The table records 100,000 to 150,000 clones, approximately 70% of them present only once. The receptor was derived from a man between 18 and 35 years old in good health and CMV-seronegative. The sample comprised PBMCs. The V call is TRBV2, the J call TRBJ2-1; possible D gene TRBD1, 8 bases. The CDR3 loop reads CASSADRQGRAGEQFF. Written as DNA, the CDR3 is TGTGCCAGCAGTGCGGACCGACAGGGGAGGGCGGGTGAGCAGTTCTTC.